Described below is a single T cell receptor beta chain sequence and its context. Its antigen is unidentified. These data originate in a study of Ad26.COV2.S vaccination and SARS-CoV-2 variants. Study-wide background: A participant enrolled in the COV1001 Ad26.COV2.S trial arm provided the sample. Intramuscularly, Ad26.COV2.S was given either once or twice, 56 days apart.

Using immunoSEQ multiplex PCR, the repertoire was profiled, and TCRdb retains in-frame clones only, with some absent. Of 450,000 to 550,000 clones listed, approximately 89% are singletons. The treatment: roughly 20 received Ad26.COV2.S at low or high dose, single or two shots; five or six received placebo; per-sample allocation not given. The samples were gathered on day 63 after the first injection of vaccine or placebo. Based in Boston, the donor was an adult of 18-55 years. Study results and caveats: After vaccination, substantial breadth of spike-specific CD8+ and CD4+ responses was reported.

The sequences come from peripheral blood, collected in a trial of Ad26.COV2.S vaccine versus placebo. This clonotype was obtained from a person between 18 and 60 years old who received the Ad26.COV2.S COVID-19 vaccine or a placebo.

The CDR3 reads CASSLTGAAHITGELFF. The DNA for the CDR3 is TGTGCCAGCAGCTTGACAGGGGCCGCACATATCACCGGGGAGCTGTTTTTT. The V call is TRBV5-6, the J call TRBJ2-2, with 7 bases that match TRBD1. V lost 1 base, J lost 4 bases, and 10 bases stayed unmatched. CDR1 is SGHDT, CDR2 YYEEEE, per germline. There are 17 residues in the CDR3.